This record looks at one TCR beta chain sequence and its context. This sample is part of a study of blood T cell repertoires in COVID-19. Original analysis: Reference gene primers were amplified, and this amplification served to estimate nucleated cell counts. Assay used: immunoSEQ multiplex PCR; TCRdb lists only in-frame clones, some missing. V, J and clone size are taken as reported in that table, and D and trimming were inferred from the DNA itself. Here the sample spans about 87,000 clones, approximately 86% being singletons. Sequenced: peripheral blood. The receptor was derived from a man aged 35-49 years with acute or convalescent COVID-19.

The CDR3 spells CASSSGTSAYEQYF. CDR3 nucleotides: TGTGCCAGCAGTTCCGGGACTAGCGCCTACGAGCAGTACTTC. The chain combines TRBV5-5 with TRBJ2-7; 10 bases fit TRBD2. V was pared by 5 bases and J by 2 bases, with 4 bases of the junction left unmatched. The CDR3 length is 14 residues. Germline CDR1 is SGHKS and CDR2 is YYEKEE (reference sequence).